Listed below are T cell receptor beta chains from one sample, sequenced in a study of blood T cell repertoires in COVID-19. Profiled with immunoSEQ multiplex PCR; TCRdb holds only in-frame clones, not every one. Found here are over 100,000 clones, roughly 75% of them singletons; the top ten hold roughly 4%. Material: peripheral blood. These receptors all come from a human donor in a cohort sampled during active or convalescent COVID-19. Each CDR3 is given without its conserved first and last residue. Clone size appears in some rows only: once, few, many, or a class for an expanded clone.

v_call | clone_size | cdr3_aa
TRBV5-6 | many | ASSAGDNYEQY
TRBV28 | few | ASPPRGTKWSEQY
TRBV6-5 | NA | ASSYESRWTEAF
TRBV7-4 | few | ASKLRWSYNEQF
TRBV10-3 | NA | AIILAGDTQY
TRBV5-5 | NA | ASSWGEVSPTYEQY
TRBV18 | NA | ASAPAAYNEQF
TRBV7-2 | NA | ASSLSSPDTQY
TRBV10-3 | NA | AISVQAHSSTDTQY
TRBV2 | NA | ASKVEASGRQGYT
TRBV7-8 | NA | ASSRSEGEKLF
TRBV11-2 | NA | ASSKDRVSYEQY
TRBV7-9 | NA | ASSLDPGGYGNQPQH